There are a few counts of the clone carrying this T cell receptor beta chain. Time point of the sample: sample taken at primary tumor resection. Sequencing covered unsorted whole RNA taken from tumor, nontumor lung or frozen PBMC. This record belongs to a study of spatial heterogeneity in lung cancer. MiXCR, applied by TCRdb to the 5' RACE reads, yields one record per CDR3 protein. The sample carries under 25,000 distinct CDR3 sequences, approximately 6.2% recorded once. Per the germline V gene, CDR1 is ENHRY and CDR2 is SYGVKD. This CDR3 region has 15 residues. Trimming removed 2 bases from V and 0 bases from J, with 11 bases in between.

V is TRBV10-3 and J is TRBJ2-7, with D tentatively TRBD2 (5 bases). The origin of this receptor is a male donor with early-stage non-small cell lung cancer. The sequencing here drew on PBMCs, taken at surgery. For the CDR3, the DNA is TGTGCCATCAGTGAGCTGGACGGAGGCTCCTACGAGCAGTACTTC. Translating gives CAISELDGGSYEQYF.